The clone carrying this T cell receptor beta chain appeared once. What it recognizes is unknown. The data belong to a study of cytomegalovirus exposure and HLA in healthy donors. Study results and limitations: Association of a missense DCLRE1C variant with TCR beta V- and J-gene trimming was reported in a later analysis.

Primers for the PCR totalled 60 Vbeta and 13 Jbeta. Produced via immunoSEQ multiplex PCR; TCRdb's table is partial and in-frame only. Of 190,000 or so clones listed, 80% were seen once; the top ten hold under 0.8%. Germline values: CDR1 SGHTA, CDR2 FQGNSA. The CDR3 contains 14 residues. The V segment lost 6 bases and the J segment 4 bases; nucleotides outside the gene matches: 5. Sequenced: PBMCs. The clonotype comes from a boy between 10 and 17 years old in good health and CMV-seronegative. The chain employs TRBV7-2 and TRBJ2-3; 9 bases match TRBD1. CDR3 DNA sequence: TGTGCCAGCAGACAGGGGGCTCCAGCAGATACGCAGTATTTT. Translated: CASRQGAPADTQYF.